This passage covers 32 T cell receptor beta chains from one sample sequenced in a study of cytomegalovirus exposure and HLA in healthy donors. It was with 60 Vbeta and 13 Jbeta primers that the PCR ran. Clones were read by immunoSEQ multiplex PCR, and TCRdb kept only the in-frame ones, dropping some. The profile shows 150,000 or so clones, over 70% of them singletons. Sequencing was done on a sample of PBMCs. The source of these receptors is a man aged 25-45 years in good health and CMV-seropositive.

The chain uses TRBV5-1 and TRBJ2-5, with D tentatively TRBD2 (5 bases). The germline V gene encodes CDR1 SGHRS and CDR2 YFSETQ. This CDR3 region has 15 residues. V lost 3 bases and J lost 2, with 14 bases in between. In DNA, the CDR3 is TGCGCCAGCAGCTACGGAGCGGTGGTACAAGAGACCCAGTACTTC. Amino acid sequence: CASSYGAVVQETQYF.

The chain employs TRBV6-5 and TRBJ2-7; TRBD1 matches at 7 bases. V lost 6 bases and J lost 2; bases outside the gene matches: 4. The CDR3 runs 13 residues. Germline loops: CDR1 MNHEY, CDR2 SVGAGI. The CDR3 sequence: CASRGTAAYEQYF. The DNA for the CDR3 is TGTGCCAGCAGGGGGACAGCGGCCTACGAGCAGTACTTC.

CDR3 residues: CASSPGLAGSMDTQYF. The CDR3 bases are TGTGCCAGTAGTCCTGGACTAGCGGGGAGCATGGATACGCAGTATTTT. This chain links TRBV19 with TRBJ2-3, with TRBD2 identical over 12 bases. Germline CDR1 is LNHDA and CDR2 is SQIVND (reference sequence). The CDR3 covers 16 residues. Trimming cost V 5 bases and J 6 bases; bases outside gene matches: 9. Using reference TRBV19 and TRBJ2-3 for the parts outside the CDR3, the full variable domain is DGGITQSPKYLFRKEGQNVTLSCEQNLNHDAMYWYRQDPGQGLRLIYYSQIVNDFQKGDIAEGYSVSREKKESFPLTVTSAQKNPTAFYLCASSPGLAGSMDTQYFGPGTRLTVL.

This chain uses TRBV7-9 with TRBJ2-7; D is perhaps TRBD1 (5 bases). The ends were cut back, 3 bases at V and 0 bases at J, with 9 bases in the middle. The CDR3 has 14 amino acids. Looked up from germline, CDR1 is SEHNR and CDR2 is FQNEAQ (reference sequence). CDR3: CASSFVTGSYEQYF. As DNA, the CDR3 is TGTGCCAGCAGCTTCGTAACAGGCTCCTACGAGCAGTACTTC. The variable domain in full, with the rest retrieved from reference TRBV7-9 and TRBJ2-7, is DTGVSQNPRHKITKRGQNVTFRCDPISEHNRLYWYRQTLGQGPEFLTYFQNEAQLEKSRLLSDRFSAERPKGSFSTLEIQRTEQGDSAMYLCASSFVTGSYEQYFGPGTRLTVT.

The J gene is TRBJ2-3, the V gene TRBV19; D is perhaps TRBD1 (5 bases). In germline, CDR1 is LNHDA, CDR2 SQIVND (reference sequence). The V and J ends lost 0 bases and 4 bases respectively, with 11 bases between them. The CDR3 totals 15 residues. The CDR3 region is CASSIERGLADTQYF. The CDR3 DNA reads TGTGCCAGTAGTATAGAAAGGGGTCTTGCAGATACGCAGTATTTT.

In DNA, the CDR3 is TGTGCCAGCAATACGGGAGGTACGGAGACCCAGTACTTC. Translating it yields CASNTGGTETQYF. V is TRBV28 and J is TRBJ2-5, with 7 nucleotides matching TRBD2. Per germline, CDR1 MDHEN and CDR2 SYDVKM. The trim removed 7 bases at V and 5 bases at J, leaving 7 bases unmatched. The CDR3 extends over 13 amino acids.

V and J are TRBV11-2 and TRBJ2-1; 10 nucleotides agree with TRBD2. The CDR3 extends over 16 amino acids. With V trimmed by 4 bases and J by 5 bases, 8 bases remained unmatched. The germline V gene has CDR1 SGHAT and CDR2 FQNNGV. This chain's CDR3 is CASSSITGTSDNEQFF. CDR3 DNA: TGTGCCAGCAGCTCAATAACCGGGACTAGCGACAATGAGCAGTTCTTC.

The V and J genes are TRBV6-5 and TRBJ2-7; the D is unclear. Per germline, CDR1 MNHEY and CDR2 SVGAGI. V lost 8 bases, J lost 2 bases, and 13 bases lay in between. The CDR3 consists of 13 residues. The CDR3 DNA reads TGTGCCAGCTGGGCCGAGATACCCTACGAGCAGTACTTC. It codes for CASWAEIPYEQYF.

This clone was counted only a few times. The CDR3 loop reads CASTLGDSGANYGYTF. For the CDR3, the DNA is TGTGCCAGCACCCTAGGGGACAGTGGAGCTAACTATGGCTACACCTTC. This chain joins TRBV9 and TRBJ1-2; the match to TRBD1 covers 7 bases. V was clipped by 6 bases and J by 0 bases; unmatched bases: 11. The germline V gene has CDR1 SGDLS and CDR2 YYNGEE. The CDR3 runs to 16 residues.

As DNA, the CDR3 is TGTGCCAGCAGTGAGCCTCTAACCCCATTTAAAGCCTACGAGCAGTACTTC. It is translated as CASSEPLTPFKAYEQYF. The rearrangement uses TRBV6-1 and TRBJ2-7, with D unresolved. Germline V gene lookup returns CDR1 MNHNS and CDR2 SASEGT. The CDR3 covers 17 residues. V lost 3 bases to trimming and J lost 2 bases, with 20 bases between them.

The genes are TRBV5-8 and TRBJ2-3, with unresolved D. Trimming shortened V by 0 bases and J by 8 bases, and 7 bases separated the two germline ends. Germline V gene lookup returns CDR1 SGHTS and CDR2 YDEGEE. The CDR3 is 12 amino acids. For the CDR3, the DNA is TGTGCCAGCAGCTTGGTCCAGTTTACGCAGTATTTT. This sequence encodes CASSLVQFTQYF. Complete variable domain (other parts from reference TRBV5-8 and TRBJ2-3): EAGVTQSPTHLIKTRGQQATLRCSPISGHTSVYWYQQALGLGLQFLLWYDEGEERNRGNFPPRFSGRQFPNYSSELNVNALELEDSALYLCASSLVQFTQYFGPGTRLTVL.

In DNA form, the CDR3 reads TGTGCCAGCAGCTTCGGGAGTGGCTACACCTTC. This gives the protein CASSFGSGYTF. The gene calls are TRBV11-2 and TRBJ1-2; D is unresolved. Germline lookup yields CDR1 SGHAT and CDR2 FQNNGV. Deletions cut 3 bases from V and 7 bases from J, with 6 bases between. CDR3 length: 11 amino acids.

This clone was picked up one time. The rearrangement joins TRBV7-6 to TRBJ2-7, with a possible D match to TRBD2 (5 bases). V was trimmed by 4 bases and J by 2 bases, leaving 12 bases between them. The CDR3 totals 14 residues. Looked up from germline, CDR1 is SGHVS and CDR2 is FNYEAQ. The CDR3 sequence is CASSSGFRTYEQYF. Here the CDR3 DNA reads TGTGCCAGCAGCTCGGGATTTAGGACCTACGAGCAGTACTTC.

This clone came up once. In DNA, the CDR3 is TGTGCCAGCAGCTCACGACAGGGTTCCCCAACTAATGAAAAACTGTTTTTT. It translates to CASSSRQGSPTNEKLFF. The chain is built from TRBV7-9 and TRBJ1-4, with 7 nucleotides matching TRBD1. Germline values: CDR1 SEHNR, CDR2 FQNEAQ (reference sequence). The junction had 8 bases not matched to a gene; V was cut back by 4 bases and J by 0 bases. This CDR3 is 17 amino acids long.

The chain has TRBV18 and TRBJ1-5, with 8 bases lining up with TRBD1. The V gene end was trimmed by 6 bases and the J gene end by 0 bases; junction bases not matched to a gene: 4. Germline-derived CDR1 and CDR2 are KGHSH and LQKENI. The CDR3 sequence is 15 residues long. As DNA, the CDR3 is TGTGCCAGCTCTCGCGGACAGGGTAGCAATCAGCCCCAGCATTTT. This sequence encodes CASSRGQGSNQPQHF. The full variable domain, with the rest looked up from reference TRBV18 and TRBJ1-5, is NAGVMQNPRHLVRRRGQEARLRCSPMKGHSHVYWYRQLPEEGLKFMVYLQKENIIDESGMPKERFSAEFPKEGPSILRIQQVVRGDSAAYFCASSRGQGSNQPQHFGDGTRLSIL.

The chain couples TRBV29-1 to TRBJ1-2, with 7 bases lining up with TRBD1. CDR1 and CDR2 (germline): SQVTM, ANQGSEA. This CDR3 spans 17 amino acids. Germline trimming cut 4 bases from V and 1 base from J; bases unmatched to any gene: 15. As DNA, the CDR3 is TGCAGCGTTGTTCCCGGGACAGCCCAGGGAATTAACTATGGCTACACCTTC. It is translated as CSVVPGTAQGINYGYTF.

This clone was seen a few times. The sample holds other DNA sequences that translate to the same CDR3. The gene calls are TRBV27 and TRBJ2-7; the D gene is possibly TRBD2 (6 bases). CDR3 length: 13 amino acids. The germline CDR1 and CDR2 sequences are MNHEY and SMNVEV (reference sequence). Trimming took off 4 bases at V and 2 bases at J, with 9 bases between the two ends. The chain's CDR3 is CASSWTGAYEQYF. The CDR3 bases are TGTGCCAGCAGTTGGACGGGAGCCTACGAGCAGTACTTC.

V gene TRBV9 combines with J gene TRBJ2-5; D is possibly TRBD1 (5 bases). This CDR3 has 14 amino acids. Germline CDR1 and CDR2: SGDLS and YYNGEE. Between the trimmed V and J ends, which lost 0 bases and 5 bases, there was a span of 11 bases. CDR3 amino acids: CASSVGPGWETQYF. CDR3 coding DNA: TGTGCCAGCAGCGTAGGTCCAGGGTGGGAGACCCAGTACTTC. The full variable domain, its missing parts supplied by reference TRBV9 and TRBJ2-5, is DSGVTQTPKHLITATGQRVTLRCSPRSGDLSVYWYQQSLDQGLQFLIQYYNGEERAKGNILERFSAQQFPDLHSELNLSSLELGDSALYFCASSVGPGWETQYFGPGTRLLVL.

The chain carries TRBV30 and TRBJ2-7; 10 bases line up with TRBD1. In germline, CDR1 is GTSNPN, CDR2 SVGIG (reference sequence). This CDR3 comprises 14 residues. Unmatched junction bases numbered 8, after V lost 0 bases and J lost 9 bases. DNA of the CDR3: TGTGCCTGGAGTGTGGGGACAGGGGATCTATGGCAGTACTTC. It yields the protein CAWSVGTGDLWQYF.

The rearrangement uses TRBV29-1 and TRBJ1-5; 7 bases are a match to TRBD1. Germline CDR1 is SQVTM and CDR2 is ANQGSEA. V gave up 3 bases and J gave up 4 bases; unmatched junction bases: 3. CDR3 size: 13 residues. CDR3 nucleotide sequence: TGCAGCGTTGAGACAGGGATGAATCAGCCCCAGCATTTT. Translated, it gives CSVETGMNQPQHF.

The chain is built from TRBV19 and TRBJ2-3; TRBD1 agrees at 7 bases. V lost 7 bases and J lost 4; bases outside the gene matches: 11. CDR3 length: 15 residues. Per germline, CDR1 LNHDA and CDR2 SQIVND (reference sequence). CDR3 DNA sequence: TGTGCCAGTAATAGGGGGCCAGGGAGACCAGATACGCAGTATTTT. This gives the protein CASNRGPGRPDTQYF.

CDR3 residues: CASSSAGGRSNQPQHF. The CDR3 region has the DNA TGTGCCAGTAGTTCGGCAGGGGGTCGTAGTAATCAGCCCCAGCATTTT. The V gene is TRBV19, the J gene TRBJ1-5, with 7 bases matching TRBD1. V lost 5 bases to trimming and J lost 4 bases; unmatched junction nucleotides: 11. The length of the CDR3 is 16 residues. The germline gives CDR1 LNHDA, CDR2 SQIVND (reference sequence).

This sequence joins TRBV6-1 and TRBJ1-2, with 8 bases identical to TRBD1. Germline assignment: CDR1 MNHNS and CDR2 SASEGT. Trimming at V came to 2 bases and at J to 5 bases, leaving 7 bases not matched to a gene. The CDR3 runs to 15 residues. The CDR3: CASSESRQGIYGYTF. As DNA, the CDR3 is TGTGCCAGCAGTGAATCCCGACAGGGGATTTATGGCTACACCTTC.

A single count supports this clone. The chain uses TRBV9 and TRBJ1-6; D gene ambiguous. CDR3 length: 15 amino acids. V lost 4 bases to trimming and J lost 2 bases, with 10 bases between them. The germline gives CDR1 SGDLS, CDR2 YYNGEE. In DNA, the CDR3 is TGTGCCAGCAGCCCTCGCGGGGCCTATAATTCACCCCTCCACTTT. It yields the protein CASSPRGAYNSPLHF. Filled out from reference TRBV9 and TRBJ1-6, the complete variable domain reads DSGVTQTPKHLITATGQRVTLRCSPRSGDLSVYWYQQSLDQGLQFLIQYYNGEERAKGNILERFSAQQFPDLHSELNLSSLELGDSALYFCASSPRGAYNSPLHFGNGTRLTVT.

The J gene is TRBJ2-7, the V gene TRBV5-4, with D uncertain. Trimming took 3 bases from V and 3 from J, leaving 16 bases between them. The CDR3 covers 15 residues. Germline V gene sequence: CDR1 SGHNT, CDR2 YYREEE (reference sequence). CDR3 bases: TGTGCCAGCAGCTCCCAGAAAAATTCCCTCTACGAGCAGTACTTC. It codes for CASSSQKNSLYEQYF.

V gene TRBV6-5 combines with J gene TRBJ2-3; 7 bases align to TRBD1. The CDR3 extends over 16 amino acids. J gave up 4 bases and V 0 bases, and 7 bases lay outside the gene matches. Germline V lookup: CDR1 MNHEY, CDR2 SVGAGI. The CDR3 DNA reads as TGTGCCAGCAGTTACTCGATTAGGGGGCCGTCAGATACGCAGTATTTT. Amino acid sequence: CASSYSIRGPSDTQYF.

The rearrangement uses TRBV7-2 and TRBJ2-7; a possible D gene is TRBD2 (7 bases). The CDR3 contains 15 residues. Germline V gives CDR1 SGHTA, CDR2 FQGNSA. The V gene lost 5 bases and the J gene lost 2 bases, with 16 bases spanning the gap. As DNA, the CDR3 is TGTGCCAGCAGCCCCCCGGGGGGCTTCCCCTACGAGCAGTACTTC. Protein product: CASSPPGGFPYEQYF. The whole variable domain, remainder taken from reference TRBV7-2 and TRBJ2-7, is GAGVSQSPSNKVTEKGKDVELRCDPISGHTALYWYRQSLGQGLEFLIYFQGNSAPDKSGLPSDRFSAERTGGSVSTLTIQRTQQEDSAVYLCASSPPGGFPYEQYFGPGTRLTVT.

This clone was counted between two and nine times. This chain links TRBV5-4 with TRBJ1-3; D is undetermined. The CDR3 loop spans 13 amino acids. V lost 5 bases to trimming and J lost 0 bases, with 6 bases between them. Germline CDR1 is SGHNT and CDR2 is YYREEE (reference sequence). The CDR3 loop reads CASSSRSGNTIYF. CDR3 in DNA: TGTGCCAGCAGTTCCCGCTCTGGAAACACCATATATTTT.

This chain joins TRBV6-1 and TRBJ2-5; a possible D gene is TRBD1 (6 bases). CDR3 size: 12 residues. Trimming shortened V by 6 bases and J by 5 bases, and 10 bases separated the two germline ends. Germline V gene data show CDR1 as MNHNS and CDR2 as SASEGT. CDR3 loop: CASSTGKETQYF. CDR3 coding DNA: TGTGCCAGCAGCACAGGGAAGGAGACCCAGTACTTC.

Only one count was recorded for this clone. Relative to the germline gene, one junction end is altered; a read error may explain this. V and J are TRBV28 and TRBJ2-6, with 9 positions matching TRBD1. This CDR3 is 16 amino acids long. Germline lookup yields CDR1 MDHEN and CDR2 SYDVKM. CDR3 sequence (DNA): TGTGCCAGCGGTTGGGACAGGGCGTCCGGGGCCAACGGCCTGACTTTC. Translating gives CASGWDRASGANGLTF.

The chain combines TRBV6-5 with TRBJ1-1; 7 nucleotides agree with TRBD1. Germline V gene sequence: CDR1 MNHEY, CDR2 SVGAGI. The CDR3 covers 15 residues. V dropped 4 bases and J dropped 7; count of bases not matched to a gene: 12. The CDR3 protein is CASSSQLEGAVEAFF. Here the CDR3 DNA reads TGTGCCAGCAGTTCCCAGCTTGAGGGGGCGGTTGAAGCTTTCTTT.

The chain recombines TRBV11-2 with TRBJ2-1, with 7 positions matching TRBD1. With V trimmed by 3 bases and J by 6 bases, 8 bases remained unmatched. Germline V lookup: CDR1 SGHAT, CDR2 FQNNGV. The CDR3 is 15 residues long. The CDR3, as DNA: TGTGCCAGCAGCTTTGCCACAACAGGGGCCAATGAGCAGTTCTTC. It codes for CASSFATTGANEQFF.